This entry is about one T cell receptor (beta chain). The CDR3 runs 16 residues. CDR1 and CDR2 (germline): SEHNR, FQNEAQ (reference sequence). J was trimmed by 0 bases and V by 5 bases; bases with no gene match: 8. The record originates from a study of cytomegalovirus exposure and HLA in healthy donors. Each donor's status was that of a healthy bone marrow donor. Vbeta (60) and Jbeta (13) primers were used in the PCR. The repertoire was sequenced with immunoSEQ multiplex PCR; TCRdb's copy has only in-frame clones and lacks some. The sample records approximately 220,000 clones, 76% being singletons. This TCR was sampled from a man between 18 and 35 years old in good health and CMV-seronegative. The chain carries TRBV7-9 and TRBJ1-1; 8 nucleotides agree with TRBD1. Sequencing used PBMCs. The CDR3 spells CASSPGQGGMNTEAFF. As DNA, the CDR3 is TGTGCCAGCAGCCCTGGACAGGGAGGAATGAACACTGAAGCTTTCTTT.